A selection of T cell receptor beta chains follows, all from one sample in a study of glioma-infiltrating T cells after dendritic cell vaccination. The assay was immunoSEQ multiplex PCR, and TCRdb's table has in-frame clones only and misses some. Of fewer than 110,000 clones listed, roughly 79% were seen once; the top ten hold approximately 12%. Material: blood, obtained before dendritic cell vaccination. The receptors originated from a human donor with glioblastoma. Both conserved end residues are part of each CDR3. Fields, in order: D gene, CDR3 length, clone size, V gene, J gene, CDR3 protein, CDR3 DNA. The D gene is left open where the match is weak. Clone size appears in some rows only: once, few, many, or a class for an expanded clone.

D: TRBD2; length: 15; size: .; V: TRBV10-2; J: TRBJ2-7; CDR3: CASSRGGTSSYEQYF; DNA: TGCGCCAGCAGCCGGGGGGGGACTAGCTCCTACGAGCAGTACTTC
D: TRBD1; length: 20; size: .; V: TRBV19; J: TRBJ2-7; CDR3: CASSPTLPGTGGYFSYEQYF; DNA: TGTGCCAGTAGTCCAACCCTCCCCGGGACAGGGGGATACTTCTCCTACGAGCAGTACTTC
D: TRBD2; length: 10; size: .; V: TRBV7-9; J: TRBJ2-1; CDR3: CASGGTSVFF; DNA: TGTGCCAGCGGCGGGACTAGCGTCTTCTTC
D: .; length: 15; size: .; V: TRBV19; J: TRBJ1-5; CDR3: CASSIVQEVAEPQHF; DNA: TGTGCCAGTAGTATTGTTCAGGAGGTAGCGGAGCCCCAGCATTTT
D: .; length: 17; size: few; V: TRBV4-1; J: TRBJ2-6; CDR3: CASSQHIQGAGANVLTF; DNA: TGCGCCAGCAGCCAGCACATCCAGGGTGCTGGGGCCAACGTCCTGACTTTC
D: .; length: 16; size: once; V: TRBV11-3; J: TRBJ2-3; CDR3: CASSSSDRPGADTQYF; DNA: TGTGCCAGCAGCTCCTCAGACAGGCCCGGCGCAGATACGCAGTATTTT
D: .; length: 16; size: .; V: TRBV28; J: TRBJ1-4; CDR3: CASSLRTGSANEKLFF; DNA: TGTGCCAGCAGTTTGCGAACAGGTTCTGCTAATGAAAAACTGTTTTTT
D: .; length: 15; size: .; V: TRBV27; J: TRBJ2-5; CDR3: CASSFGAGAQETQYF; DNA: TGTGCCAGCAGTTTCGGGGCGGGGGCACAAGAGACCCAGTACTTC
D: .; length: 15; size: .; V: TRBV5-1; J: TRBJ2-7; CDR3: CASSLEPGSSYEQYF; DNA: TGCGCCAGCAGCTTGGAGCCTGGGAGCTCCTACGAGCAGTACTTC
D: TRBD1; length: 14; size: once; V: TRBV19; J: TRBJ2-5; CDR3: CASASGGRFETQYF; DNA: TGTGCCAGTGCATCAGGGGGCCGTTTTGAGACCCAGTACTTC
D: .; length: 15; size: .; V: TRBV27; J: TRBJ1-2; CDR3: CASSLSGGEGRGYTF; DNA: TGTGCCAGCAGTTTAAGTGGGGGCGAGGGTCGGGGCTACACCTTC
D: TRBD1; length: 18; size: .; V: TRBV9; J: TRBJ1-1; CDR3: CASSGGPGQGLMNTEAFF; DNA: TGTGCCAGCAGCGGAGGTCCGGGACAGGGGCTCATGAACACTGAAGCTTTCTTT
D: .; length: 15; size: .; V: TRBV19; J: TRBJ2-7; CDR3: CASSISGQAVYEQYF; DNA: TGTGCCAGTAGTATATCAGGGCAGGCGGTGTACGAGCAGTACTTC
D: TRBD1; length: 18; size: few; V: TRBV7-9; J: TRBJ2-7; CDR3: CASSLVVRGTGIRYEQYF; DNA: TGTGCCAGCAGCTTAGTTGTGCGGGGGACAGGGATTCGGTACGAGCAGTACTTC
D: TRBD2; length: 19; size: .; V: TRBV4-1; J: TRBJ2-4; CDR3: CASSQDARGRRGGWDIQYF; DNA: TGCGCCAGCAGCCAAGATGCCCGAGGTCGTCGCGGGGGGTGGGACATTCAGTACTTC
D: .; length: 15; size: .; V: TRBV4-2; J: TRBJ1-4; CDR3: CASSQGGGTNEKLFF; DNA: TGTGCCAGCAGCCAAGGTGGAGGGACTAATGAAAAACTGTTTTTT
D: .; length: 16; size: .; V: TRBV11-2; J: TRBJ1-6; CDR3: CASSLVQGERNSPLHF; DNA: TGTGCCAGCAGCTTAGTTCAAGGGGAACGGAATTCACCCCTCCACTTT
D: .; length: 15; size: .; V: TRBV7-8; J: TRBJ2-2; CDR3: CASSPNGAVTGELFF; DNA: TGTGCCAGCAGCCCCAATGGGGCGGTCACCGGGGAGCTGTTTTTT
D: .; length: 14; size: .; V: TRBV5-5; J: TRBJ1-4; CDR3: CASSPTTGTEKLFF; DNA: TGTGCCAGCAGCCCAACGACAGGAACGGAAAAACTGTTTTTT
D: .; length: 14; size: once; V: TRBV18; J: TRBJ1-1; CDR3: CASSPVAGGTEAFF; DNA: TGTGCCAGCTCACCAGTGGCAGGAGGGACTGAAGCTTTCTTT
D: .; length: 14; size: .; V: TRBV5-6; J: TRBJ2-7; CDR3: CASRRRDWLREQYF; DNA: TGTGCCAGCAGGCGACGGGACTGGCTACGGGAGCAGTACTTC
D: .; length: 14; size: .; V: TRBV15; J: TRBJ1-2; CDR3: CATSRSTGNYGYTF; DNA: TGTGCCACCAGCAGATCCACAGGGAACTATGGCTACACCTTC
D: .; length: 14; size: few; V: TRBV10-2; J: TRBJ1-5; CDR3: CASSQGIGNQPQHF; DNA: TGCGCCAGCAGTCAGGGAATCGGCAATCAGCCCCAGCATTTT
D: TRBD2; length: 15; size: few; V: TRBV19; J: TRBJ2-1; CDR3: CASSSVAGGRGEQFF; DNA: TGTGCCAGTAGTTCGGTAGCGGGGGGGCGCGGTGAGCAGTTCTTC
D: .; length: 14; size: .; V: TRBV10-3; J: TRBJ1-2; CDR3: CAIRPTVGRYGYTF; DNA: TGTGCCATCAGACCGACCGTGGGCCGCTATGGCTACACCTTC
D: .; length: 16; size: .; V: TRBV7-3; J: TRBJ2-5; CDR3: CASSQGPARPQETQYF; DNA: TGTGCCAGCAGCCAGGGCCCTGCTCGGCCCCAAGAGACCCAGTACTTC
D: .; length: 15; size: .; V: TRBV7-2; J: TRBJ2-7; CDR3: CASSLEGAWIYEQYF; DNA: TGTGCCAGCAGCTTGGAGGGGGCCTGGATCTACGAGCAGTACTTC
D: TRBD1; length: 15; size: .; V: TRBV7-7; J: TRBJ2-2; CDR3: CASSLAPQGAGELFF; DNA: TGTGCTAGCAGCTTAGCCCCACAGGGGGCCGGGGAGCTGTTTTTT
D: .; length: 13; size: .; V: TRBV10-1; J: TRBJ2-5; CDR3: CASSVSQQETQYF; DNA: TGCGCCAGCAGTGTATCCCAGCAAGAGACCCAGTACTTC
D: .; length: 15; size: .; V: TRBV9; J: TRBJ2-7; CDR3: CASSTTPEGASEQYF; DNA: TGTGCCAGCAGCACCACCCCTGAGGGCGCGAGCGAGCAGTACTTC
D: TRBD2; length: 15; size: few; V: TRBV27; J: TRBJ2-5; CDR3: CASTRTSGGQETQYF; DNA: TGTGCCAGCACAAGGACTAGTGGGGGGCAAGAGACCCAGTACTTC
D: TRBD1; length: 14; size: .; V: TRBV6-5; J: TRBJ1-1; CDR3: CASSYGTGDTEAFF; DNA: TGTGCCAGCAGTTACGGGACAGGGGACACTGAAGCTTTCTTT
D: .; length: 16; size: .; V: TRBV4-2; J: TRBJ1-2; CDR3: CASSPPGRGVLYGYTF; DNA: TGTGCCAGCAGCCCTCCTGGGAGGGGCGTCCTCTATGGCTACACCTTC
D: .; length: 16; size: .; V: TRBV18; J: TRBJ2-2; CDR3: CASSLRVAENTGELFF; DNA: TGTGCCAGCTCACTTAGGGTAGCGGAGAACACCGGGGAGCTGTTTTTT
D: .; length: 14; size: .; V: TRBV30; J: TRBJ1-2; CDR3: CAWGPPHRNYGYTF; DNA: TGTGCCTGGGGGCCCCCTCATAGGAACTATGGCTACACCTTC
D: .; length: 18; size: few; V: TRBV5-6; J: TRBJ2-6; CDR3: CASSFYPGLDSGANVLTF; DNA: TGTGCCAGCAGCTTTTATCCAGGGTTGGACTCTGGGGCCAACGTCCTGACTTTC
D: TRBD2; length: 14; size: .; V: TRBV27; J: TRBJ2-5; CDR3: CASSLAGGLETQYF; DNA: TGTGCCAGCAGTTTAGCGGGGGGACTGGAGACCCAGTACTTC
D: .; length: 13; size: .; V: TRBV7-9; J: TRBJ1-1; CDR3: CASSNAGVTEAFF; DNA: TGTGCCAGCAGCAATGCGGGGGTCACTGAAGCTTTCTTT
D: TRBD1; length: 14; size: .; V: TRBV27; J: TRBJ1-1; CDR3: CASSLQTGGIVAFF; DNA: TGTGCCAGCAGTTTACAGACAGGGGGAATAGTGGCTTTCTTT
D: .; length: 15; size: .; V: TRBV2; J: TRBJ1-2; CDR3: CASSTRWGRLDGYTF; DNA: TGTGCCAGCAGTACCCGATGGGGGCGGCTCGATGGCTACACCTTC
D: .; length: 14; size: .; V: TRBV6-1; J: TRBJ1-2; CDR3: CASSEVVRGYGYTF; DNA: TGTGCCAGCAGTGAAGTAGTGCGGGGCTATGGCTACACCTTC
D: TRBD1; length: 14; size: .; V: TRBV7-9; J: TRBJ1-1; CDR3: CASSLEGGGTEAFF; DNA: TGTGCCAGCAGCTTAGAAGGGGGCGGCACTGAAGCTTTCTTT
D: .; length: 14; size: few; V: TRBV5-1; J: TRBJ1-4; CDR3: CASSLSGVGEKLFF; DNA: TGCGCCAGCAGCTTGTCAGGGGTAGGCGAAAAACTGTTTTTT
D: .; length: 12; size: once; V: TRBV7-9; J: TRBJ2-3; CDR3: CASSRGEAPQYF; DNA: TGTGCCAGCAGCCGCGGGGAGGCGCCGCAGTATTTT
D: .; length: 19; size: .; V: TRBV9; J: TRBJ1-6; CDR3: CASSVAEGAPPAYNSPLHF; DNA: TGTGCCAGCAGCGTAGCTGAGGGTGCCCCGCCGGCCTATAATTCACCCCTCCACTTT
D: TRBD2; length: 16; size: once; V: TRBV28; J: TRBJ2-1; CDR3: CASSLGLAGGQGEQFF; DNA: TGTGCCAGCAGTTTAGGACTAGCGGGGGGGCAAGGTGAGCAGTTCTTC
D: TRBD1; length: 13; size: .; V: TRBV2; J: TRBJ1-6; CDR3: CAVRDRGNSPLHF; DNA: TGTGCCGTCCGGGACAGGGGAAATTCACCCCTCCACTTT
D: .; length: 15; size: once; V: TRBV7-2; J: TRBJ1-3; CDR3: CASSPSPRDKDTIYF; DNA: TGTGCCAGCAGCCCGAGCCCCAGGGATAAGGACACCATATATTTT
D: TRBD1; length: 14; size: .; V: TRBV5-5; J: TRBJ1-1; CDR3: CASSPTTGGTEAFF; DNA: TGTGCCAGCAGCCCCACGACAGGGGGCACTGAAGCTTTCTTT
D: TRBD1; length: 15; size: .; V: TRBV6-5; J: TRBJ2-3; CDR3: CASRWTGGEADTQYF; DNA: TGTGCCAGCAGATGGACAGGGGGCGAGGCAGATACGCAGTATTTT
D: TRBD1; length: 15; size: few; V: TRBV19; J: TRBJ1-1; CDR3: CASSVTGTMNTEAFF; DNA: TGTGCCAGTAGTGTGACAGGGACCATGAACACTGAAGCTTTCTTT
D: .; length: 15; size: .; V: TRBV18; J: TRBJ2-2; CDR3: CASSSSGDHTGELFF; DNA: TGTGCCAGCTCTTCATCAGGGGATCACACCGGGGAGCTGTTTTTT
D: .; length: 16; size: .; V: TRBV7-2; J: TRBJ2-2; CDR3: CASSLFQGFNTGELFF; DNA: TGTGCCAGCAGCTTGTTTCAGGGTTTCAACACCGGGGAGCTGTTTTTT
D: .; length: 10; size: once; V: TRBV20-1; J: TRBJ2-1; CDR3: CSARWSEQFF; DNA: TGCAGTGCTAGGTGGAGTGAGCAGTTCTTC
D: TRBD1; length: 16; size: .; V: TRBV11-3; J: TRBJ1-1; CDR3: CASSPGQGGERTEAFF; DNA: TGTGCCAGCAGCCCTGGGCAGGGGGGTGAGAGGACTGAAGCTTTCTTT
D: .; length: 13; size: .; V: TRBV2; J: TRBJ2-1; CDR3: CASSVGQNNEQFF; DNA: TGTGCCAGCAGTGTTGGTCAGAACAATGAGCAGTTCTTC